A selection of T cell receptor beta chains follows, all from one sample in a study of OX40 agonist ivuxolimab in advanced cancers. Assay: immunoSEQ multiplex PCR; the TCRdb copy retains only in-frame clones and omits some. Of roughly 70,000 clones listed, over 75% are singletons. The material sequenced was CD4+ or CD8+ T cells sorted from blood, taken in a trial of the OX40 agonist ivuxolimab. The receptors originated from an adult with an advanced solid tumor such as melanoma, head and neck, liver or kidney cancer. CDR3s include the opening cysteine and the closing phenylalanine or tryptophan. The D gene is left open where the match is weak. Rows may omit the clone size; those that give it use once, few, many or a size class.

V gene,J gene,D gene,CDR3 length,clone size,CDR3 DNA,CDR3 protein
TRBV27,TRBJ2-7,.,15,.,TGTGCCAGCAGTTTAGGTCGCGTCAGCCTGGGGGAGCAGTACTTC,CASSLGRVSLGEQYF
TRBV6-1,TRBJ1-4,.,15,.,TGTGCCAGCAGTGAAGGACAGCTTAGGAATGAAAAACTGTTTTTT,CASSEGQLRNEKLFF
TRBV27,TRBJ1-2,TRBD1,17,.,TGTGCCAGCAGTTTAACGGGGACAGGGGTAAAGAACTATGGCTACACCTTC,CASSLTGTGVKNYGYTF
TRBV18,TRBJ2-7,.,12,.,TGTGCCAGCTCACCAACACAGGGTGAGCAGTACTTC,CASSPTQGEQYF
TRBV7-2,TRBJ2-7,TRBD2,18,.,TGTGCCAGCAGCTCCCAACTAGCGGGGGCACACGATGGCCACGAGCAGTACTTC,CASSSQLAGAHDGHEQYF
TRBV18,TRBJ2-1,TRBD1,14,once,TGTGCCAGCTCACCCCAGGGGGACTACAATGAGCAGTTCTTC,CASSPQGDYNEQFF
TRBV7-9,TRBJ2-7,.,15,.,TGTGCCAGCACCCCCATGGGGGGCTATAACTACGAGCAGTACTTC,CASTPMGGYNYEQYF
TRBV7-9,TRBJ2-2,TRBD1,15,once,TGTGCCAGCAGCCTGGGGACAGTTAACACCGGGGAGCTGTTTTTT,CASSLGTVNTGELFF
TRBV15,TRBJ1-1,.,14,.,TGTGCCACCAGCTCCCGGACCCTAAACACTGAAGCTTTCTTT,CATSSRTLNTEAFF
TRBV11-2,TRBJ2-7,.,9,.,TGTGCCACAGGCTACGAGCAGTACTTC,CATGYEQYF
TRBV18,TRBJ2-7,.,15,.,TGTGCCAGCTCACCGTGGGGCTTGCGCTCCTACGAGCAGTACTTC,CASSPWGLRSYEQYF
TRBV6-5,TRBJ1-1,TRBD1,16,.,TGTGCCAGCAGTTACTACCCGACAGGGACGAACACTGAAGCTTTCTTT,CASSYYPTGTNTEAFF
TRBV7-2,TRBJ2-7,TRBD1,13,.,TGTGCCAGCAGCTTAGACAGGGGACCCGAGCAGTACTTC,CASSLDRGPEQYF
TRBV6-5,TRBJ1-4,TRBD1,14,.,TGTGCCAGCAGTTTGAGGACAGGGGGCGAAAAACTGTTTTTT,CASSLRTGGEKLFF
TRBV19,TRBJ1-2,TRBD1,13,.,TGTGCCAGTAGTAGGGACAGGGACTATGGCTACACCTTC,CASSRDRDYGYTF
TRBV5-1,TRBJ1-4,TRBD1,15,.,TGCGCCAGCAGCACTCCCGGGACAGGGTTTGAAAAACTGTTTTTT,CASSTPGTGFEKLFF
TRBV15,TRBJ2-1,.,15,.,TGTGCCACCAGCAGAGGCAGTGGGGTAACGGATGAGCAGTTCTTC,CATSRGSGVTDEQFF
TRBV11-2,TRBJ2-7,TRBD2,19,.,TGTGCCAGCAGCAGCCCCGGACGGAGCTCGGCGGGAGGTCCCTACGAGCAGTACTTC,CASSSPGRSSAGGPYEQYF
TRBV5-4,TRBJ2-1,.,13,.,TGTGCCAGCAGCTTGACAGAATACAATGAGCAGTTCTTC,CASSLTEYNEQFF
TRBV7-6,TRBJ2-6,TRBD1,17,.,TGTGCCAGCAGCGATACTTACAGGGGTGCTGGGGCCAACGTCCTGACTTTC,CASSDTYRGAGANVLTF
TRBV5-1,TRBJ1-5,.,16,.,TGCGCCAGCAGCTTGGGGCCGGGGCAGGGCAATCAGCCCCAGCATTTT,CASSLGPGQGNQPQHF
TRBV7-2,TRBJ1-1,TRBD1,15,.,TGTGCCAGCAGCTTAATGGGACAGGGGGTGACTGAAGCTTTCTTT,CASSLMGQGVTEAFF